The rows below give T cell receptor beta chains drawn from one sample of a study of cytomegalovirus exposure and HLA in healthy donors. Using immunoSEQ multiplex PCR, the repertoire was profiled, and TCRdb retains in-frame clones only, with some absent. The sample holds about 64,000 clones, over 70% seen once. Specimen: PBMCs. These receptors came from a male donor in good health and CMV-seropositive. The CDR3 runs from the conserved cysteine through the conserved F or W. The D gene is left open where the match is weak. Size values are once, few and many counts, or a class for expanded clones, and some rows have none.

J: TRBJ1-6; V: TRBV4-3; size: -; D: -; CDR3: CASSQVGSYNSPLHF; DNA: TGCGCCAGCAGCCAAGTCGGCTCCTATAATTCACCCCTCCACTTT
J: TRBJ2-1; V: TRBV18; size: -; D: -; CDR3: CASSPPGTSYNEQFF; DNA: TGTGCCAGCTCACCGCCAGGGACTTCTTACAATGAGCAGTTCTTC
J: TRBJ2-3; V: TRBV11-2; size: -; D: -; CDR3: CASSLVYITDTQYF; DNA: TGTGCCAGCAGCTTAGTTTACATCACAGATACGCAGTATTTT
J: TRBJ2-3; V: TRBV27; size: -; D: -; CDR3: CASSFGSADTQYF; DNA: TGTGCCAGCAGTTTCGGGTCCGCAGATACGCAGTATTTT
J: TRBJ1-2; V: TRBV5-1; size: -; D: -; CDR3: CASSRGAGANYGYTF; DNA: TGCGCCAGCAGCCGAGGAGCAGGGGCTAACTATGGCTACACCTTC
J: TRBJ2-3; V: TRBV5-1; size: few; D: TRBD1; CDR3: CASSLQGTTDTQYF; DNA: TGCGCCAGCAGCTTACAGGGGACCACAGATACGCAGTATTTT
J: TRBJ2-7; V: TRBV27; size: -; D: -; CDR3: CASRPTGAYEQYF; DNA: TGTGCCAGCAGGCCGACAGGAGCCTACGAGCAGTACTTC
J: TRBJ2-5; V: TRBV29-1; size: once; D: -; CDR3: CSGRLSQETQYF; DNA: TGCAGCGGCCGACTATCCCAAGAGACCCAGTACTTC
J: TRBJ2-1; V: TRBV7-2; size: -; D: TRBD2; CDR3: CASSIPLAGGPNEQFF; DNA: TGTGCCAGCAGCATCCCTCTAGCGGGGGGGCCTAATGAGCAGTTCTTC
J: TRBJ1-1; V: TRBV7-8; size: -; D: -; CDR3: CASSPREGNTEAFF; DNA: TGTGCCAGCAGCCCCCGGGAGGGGAACACTGAAGCTTTCTTT
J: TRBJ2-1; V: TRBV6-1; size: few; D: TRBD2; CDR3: CASSAGTSVNLQFF; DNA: TGTGCCAGCAGTGCGGGAACTAGCGTAAATTTGCAGTTCTTC
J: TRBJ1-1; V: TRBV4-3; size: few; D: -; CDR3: CASSQEALSRTEAFF; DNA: TGCGCCAGCAGCCAAGAGGCCCTCTCACGTACTGAAGCTTTCTTT
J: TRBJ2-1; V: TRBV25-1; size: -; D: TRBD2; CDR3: CATRLARVRDEQFF; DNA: TGTGCCACCAGACTAGCGCGCGTGAGGGATGAGCAGTTCTTC
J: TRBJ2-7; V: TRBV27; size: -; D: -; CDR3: CASSWSAAFDGIYEQYF; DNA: TGTGCCAGCAGTTGGTCTGCGGCTTTTGACGGTATCTACGAGCAGTACTTC
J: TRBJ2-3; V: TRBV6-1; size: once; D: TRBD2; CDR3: CASSVGSSGGLSTDTQYF; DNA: TGTGCCAGCAGTGTTGGGAGTAGCGGGGGGCTTAGCACAGATACGCAGTATTTT
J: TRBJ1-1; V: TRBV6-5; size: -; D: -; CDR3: CASTGVGRNTEAFF; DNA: TGTGCCAGCACCGGAGTCGGAAGGAACACTGAAGCTTTCTTT
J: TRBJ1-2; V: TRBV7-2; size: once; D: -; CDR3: CASSMLQGPYTF; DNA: TGTGCCAGCAGCATGCTCCAGGGTCCCTACACCTTC
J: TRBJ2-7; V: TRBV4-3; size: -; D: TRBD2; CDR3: CASSQDIERGAYEQYF; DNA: TGCGCCAGCAGCCAAGATATTGAGCGGGGAGCCTACGAGCAGTACTTC
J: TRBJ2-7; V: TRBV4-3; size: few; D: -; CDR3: CASSHTTRSNEQYF; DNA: TGCGCCAGCAGCCACACGACTAGGTCCAACGAGCAGTACTTC
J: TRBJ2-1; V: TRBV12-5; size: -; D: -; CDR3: CASGSRCEQFF; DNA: TGTGCTAGTGGTTCTCGGTGTGAGCAGTTCTTC
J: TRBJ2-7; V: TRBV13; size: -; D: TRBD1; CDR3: CASRTGSSYEQYF; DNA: TGTGCCAGCCGGACAGGGAGCTCCTACGAGCAGTACTTC
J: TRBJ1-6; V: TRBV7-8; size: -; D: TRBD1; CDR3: CASSLNGDSPNSPLHF; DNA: TGTGCCAGCAGCTTAAATGGGGACAGTCCTAATTCACCCCTCCACTTT
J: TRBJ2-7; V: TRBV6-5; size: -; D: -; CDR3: CASSPTVGGEQYF; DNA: TGTGCCAGCAGTCCCACAGTCGGGGGCGAGCAGTACTTC
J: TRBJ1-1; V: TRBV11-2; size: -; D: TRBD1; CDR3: CASSFATGGVEAFF; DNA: TGTGCCAGCAGCTTCGCAACAGGGGGCGTTGAAGCTTTCTTT
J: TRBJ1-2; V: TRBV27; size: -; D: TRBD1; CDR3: CASSLKGQGLGGYTF; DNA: TGTGCCAGCAGTTTAAAGGGACAGGGGTTGGGTGGCTACACCTTC